These 16 T cell receptor beta chains share one sample of origin, sequenced in a study of glioma-infiltrating T cells (dated by TCRdb to about 2016). Sequencing instrument: Illumina MiSeq. The iRepertoire nested amplicon-rescue multiplex PCR (arm-PCR) platform was used to amplify TCR alpha and beta CDR3 regions from RNA. TCRdb redid the processing of the public reads, applying fastp at Q25 and MiXCR, and retained in-frame beta chains. Rows are combined by CDR3 protein, so each entry shows the most common genes and DNA. The sample data list roughly 120,000 distinct CDR3 sequences, and 20% to 30% of these were observed just once. Together, the top ten hold 35% of the sample. Sequenced input: glioma tissue, nonneoplastic brain tissue, or PBMCs (not recorded which). These receptors all come from a human donor with low-grade glioma or glioblastoma, undergoing nonglioma brain surgery, or in good health (not recorded which).

J is TRBJ2-5 and V is TRBV5-1; no definite D call. The CDR3 spans 14 residues. The V and J ends lost 2 bases and 0 bases respectively, with 8 bases between them. The germline gives CDR1 SGHRS, CDR2 YFSETQ. The CDR3 bases are TGCGCCAGCAGCTTCGGTCAGAACCAAGAGACCCAGTACTTC. Its translation is CASSFGQNQETQYF.

This clonotype has at least ten counts. The genes are TRBV27 and TRBJ1-1; the D gene is possibly TRBD1 (5 bases). Germline V gene sequence: CDR1 MNHEY, CDR2 SMNVEV (reference sequence). The CDR3 totals 14 residues. Trimming shortened V by 1 base and J by 3 bases, and 9 bases separated the two germline ends. CDR3 region: CASSLFGGDTEAFF. The DNA for the CDR3 is TGTGCCAGCAGTTTATTCGGGGGGGACACTGAAGCTTTCTTT.

In its sample, this clonotype was seen many times. The chain links TRBV15 to TRBJ1-2, with D perhaps TRBD1 (5 bases). Between the trimmed V and J ends, which lost 5 bases and 0 bases, there was a span of 16 bases. This CDR3 has 16 amino acids. Germline-derived CDR1 and CDR2 are LNHNV and YYDKDF (reference sequence). The CDR3 DNA sequence: TGTGCCACCAGCCCCTCAGGGATCCAAGCTAACTATGGCTACACCTTC. It encodes CATSPSGIQANYGYTF.

This clonotype was recorded at least ten times. The chain employs TRBV27 and TRBJ1-4, with TRBD1 as a possible D gene (5 bases). Germline values: CDR1 MNHEY, CDR2 SMNVEV (reference sequence). The CDR3 extends over 14 amino acids. The V gene lost 3 bases and the J gene lost 4 bases, with 9 bases spanning the gap. CDR3 in DNA: TGTGCCAGCAGTTTCGGGGGAGATAATGAAAAACTGTTTTTT. Translation: CASSFGGDNEKLFF. The entire variable domain, with the rest obtained from reference TRBV27 and TRBJ1-4, is as follows: EAQVTQNPRYLITVTGKKLTVTCSQNMNHEYMSWYRQDPGLGLRQIYYSMNVEVTDKGDVPEGYKVSRKEKRNFPLILESPSPNQTSLYFCASSFGGDNEKLFFGSGTQLSVL.

This clonotype was seen only once. The gene calls are TRBV9 and TRBJ2-3; D ambiguous. V was shortened by 0 bases and J by 2 bases, with 10 bases between the two germline ends. CDR3 length equals 15 residues. The V gene's germline CDR1 is SGDLS and CDR2 YYNGEE. CDR3 DNA sequence: TGTGCCAGCAGCGTAGGGCTAGAGGCCACAGATACGCAGTATTTT. Translated, it gives CASSVGLEATDTQYF. Using reference TRBV9 and TRBJ2-3 for the parts outside the CDR3, the full variable domain is DSGVTQTPKHLITATGQRVTLRCSPRSGDLSVYWYQQSLDQGLQFLIQYYNGEERAKGNILERFSAQQFPDLHSELNLSSLELGDSALYFCASSVGLEATDTQYFGPGTRLTVL.

This clonotype was recorded at least ten times. The chain links TRBV3-1 to TRBJ2-1; 9 bases are a match to TRBD2. Unmatched junction bases numbered 4, after V lost 4 bases and J lost 3 bases. The germline gives CDR1 LGHDT, CDR2 YNNKEL (reference sequence). This CDR3 has 15 amino acids. The DNA of the CDR3 is TGTGCCAGCAGCCTCCCGCGGGGGGGCTACAATGAGCAGTTCTTC. It yields the protein CASSLPRGGYNEQFF.

The chain combines TRBV10-2 with TRBJ2-3; D not certain. The CDR3 contains 12 residues. V was cut by 9 bases and J by 6 bases, with 13 bases left in between. The germline gives CDR1 WSHSY, CDR2 SAAADI. The CDR3 spells CASLIWRDTQYF. CDR3 nucleotides: TGCGCCAGTCTAATCTGGCGGGATACGCAGTATTTT.

This clonotype was observed at least ten times. The chain employs TRBV4-1 and TRBJ2-1; maybe TRBD2 (6 bases). The CDR3 is 16 residues long. Germline loops: CDR1 MGHRA, CDR2 YSYEKL. The ends were cut back, 1 base at V and 2 bases at J, with 12 bases in the middle. The CDR3 DNA reads TGCGCCAGCAGCCAAGGGCGGGGTATCACCTACAATGAGCAGTTCTTC. Its protein product is CASSQGRGITYNEQFF.

V gene TRBV11-2 combines with J gene TRBJ1-1, with D perhaps matching TRBD1 (5 bases). The CDR3 loop spans 16 amino acids. Germline V gene data show CDR1 as SGHAT and CDR2 as FQNNGV. Between the trimmed V and J ends, which lost 1 base and 0 bases, there was a span of 12 bases. This chain's CDR3 is CASSLGRQFMNTEAFF. In nucleotides, the CDR3 is TGTGCCAGCAGCTTAGGACGACAGTTCATGAACACTGAAGCTTTCTTT.

This clonotype was seen a few times. One base away lies a much larger clone, so this may be a sequencing read error. The rearrangement links TRBV4-3 to TRBJ2-1; D gene unclear. The V and J ends lost 0 bases and 16 bases respectively, with 22 bases between them. The CDR3 extends over 15 amino acids. The germline gives CDR1 LGHNA, CDR2 YSLEER. CDR3 sequence reads: CASSQDTLGRVGQFF. CDR3 nucleotides: TGCGCCAGCAGCCAAGATACTTTGGGAAGGGTAGGGCAATTCTTC.

In its sample, this clonotype was seen many times. The rearrangement uses TRBV29-1 and TRBJ1-2; D is perhaps TRBD1 (5 bases). The V gene's germline CDR1 is SQVTM and CDR2 ANQGSEA. The CDR3 runs to 15 residues. Trimming cost V 3 bases and J 4 bases, with 18 bases left between them. Here the CDR3 reads CSVDLEDRGGYGYTF. DNA for the CDR3: TGCAGCGTTGATCTTGAAGACCGTGGGGGCTATGGCTACACCTTC.

The sample holds many counts of this clonotype. J is TRBJ2-7 and V is TRBV6-1; 8 bases map to TRBD1. CDR3 length: 14 residues. From germline, CDR1 is MNHNS and CDR2 SASEGT. Losses at the gene ends were 6 bases for V and 7 bases for J; bases not matched to a gene: 11. The DNA for the CDR3 is TGTGCCAGCAGGCGACAGGGGCGGAGTGGAGAGCAGTACTTC. Protein: CASRRQGRSGEQYF.

This clonotype was seen at least ten times. CDR3 bases: TGTGCCAGCAGCTTAGATCCGAGCGGGAGGGTGAATGAGCAGTTCTTC. It codes for CASSLDPSGRVNEQFF. V gene TRBV7-2 combines with J gene TRBJ2-1, with 10 positions matching TRBD2. The CDR3 is 16 amino acids. Per germline, CDR1 SGHTA and CDR2 FQGNSA. Trimming cost V 1 base and J 7 bases; bases outside gene matches: 7.

This clonotype showed up just a few times. The chain carries TRBV3-1 and TRBJ1-1; the D is unclear. Trimming removed 7 bases from V and 10 bases from J, with 22 bases in between. Germline loops: CDR1 LGHDT, CDR2 YNNKEL (reference sequence). The CDR3 is 14 amino acids. CDR3 residues: CASTLGLSSKPAFF. The CDR3, as DNA: TGTGCCAGCACCCTAGGCTTGAGTTCCAAGCCAGCTTTCTTT.

As to this clonotype: The conserved final phenylalanine or tryptophan is absent from the CDR3, which likely points to a read error. The V call is TRBV20-1, the J call TRBJ2-7, with D perhaps being TRBD1 or TRBD2 (5 bases each). The length of the CDR3 is 13 residues. Deletions cut 5 bases from V and 2 bases from J, with 13 bases between. Germline loops: CDR1 DFQATT, CDR2 SNEGSKA (reference sequence). This CDR3 reads CSAAGTLAYEQYI. DNA for the CDR3: TGCAGTGCTGCCGGGACGCTTGCCTACGAGCAGTACATC.

There are many counts of this clonotype. The rearrangement links TRBV7-9 to TRBJ1-5; 11 positions match TRBD1. Unmatched junction bases numbered 4, after V lost 5 bases and J lost 4 bases. The CDR3 extends over 15 amino acids. CDR1 is SEHNR, CDR2 FQNEAQ, per germline (reference sequence). CDR3 sequence: CASSLGTGGNQPQHF. CDR3 nucleotides: TGTGCCAGCAGCCTAGGGACAGGGGGAAATCAGCCCCAGCATTTT.